One sample yielded the 2 T cell receptor beta chains listed below, sequenced in a study of T cell responses to AZD1222 COVID-19 vaccine. TCRdb's table, derived via immunoSEQ multiplex PCR, lists solely in-frame clones and lacks some. The table includes 70,000 to 90,000 clones, approximately 85% detected once. The source material was peripheral blood, sampled on day 0 of AZD1222 vaccination. The source of these receptors is an adult in good health.

The V and J genes are TRBV7-2 and TRBJ1-6, with 9 bases matching TRBD1. J lost 10 bases, V lost 1 base, and 5 bases had no gene match. CDR1 and CDR2 from the germline V gene are SGHTA and FQGNSA. This CDR3 contains 15 residues. CDR3 coding DNA: TGTGCCAGCAGCTTAGTCGGACAGGGGTCCTCACCCCTCCACTTT. This encodes CASSLVGQGSSPLHF.

J is TRBJ1-2 and V is TRBV28, with a possible D match to TRBD1 (5 bases). Trimming shortened V by 4 bases and J by 5 bases, and 23 bases separated the two germline ends. The CDR3 spans 17 residues. The germline V gene encodes CDR1 MDHEN and CDR2 SYDVKM. CDR3 in DNA: TGTGCCAGCAGTTCGGTTGGGACGGAGAGTACGAATTATGGCTACACCTTC. This translates into CASSSVGTESTNYGYTF.